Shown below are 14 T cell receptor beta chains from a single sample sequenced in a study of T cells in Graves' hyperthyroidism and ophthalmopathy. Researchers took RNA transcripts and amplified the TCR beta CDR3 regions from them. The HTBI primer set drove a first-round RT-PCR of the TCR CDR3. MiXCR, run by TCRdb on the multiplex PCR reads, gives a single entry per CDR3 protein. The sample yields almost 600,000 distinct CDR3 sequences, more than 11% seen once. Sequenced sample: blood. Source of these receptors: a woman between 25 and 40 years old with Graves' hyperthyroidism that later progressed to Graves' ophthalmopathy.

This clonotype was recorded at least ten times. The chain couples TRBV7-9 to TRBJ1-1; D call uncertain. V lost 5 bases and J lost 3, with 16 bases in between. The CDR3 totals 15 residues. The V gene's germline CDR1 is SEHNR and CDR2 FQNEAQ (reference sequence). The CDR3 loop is CASSPPAGDDTEAFF. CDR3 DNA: TGTGCCAGCAGCCCCCCTGCCGGGGATGACACTGAAGCTTTCTTT. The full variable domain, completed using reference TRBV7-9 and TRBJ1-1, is DTGVSQNPRHKITKRGQNVTFRCDPISEHNRLYWYRQTLGQGPEFLTYFQNEAQLEKSRLLSDRFSAERPKGSFSTLEIQRTEQGDSAMYLCASSPPAGDDTEAFFGQGTRLTVV.

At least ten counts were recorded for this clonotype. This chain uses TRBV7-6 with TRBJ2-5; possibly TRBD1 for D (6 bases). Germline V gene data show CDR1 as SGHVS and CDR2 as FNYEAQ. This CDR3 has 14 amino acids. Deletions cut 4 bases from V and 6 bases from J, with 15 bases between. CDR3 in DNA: TGTGCCAGCAGCTACGGGACCCAGGGGCAGACCCAGTACTTC. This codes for CASSYGTQGQTQYF.

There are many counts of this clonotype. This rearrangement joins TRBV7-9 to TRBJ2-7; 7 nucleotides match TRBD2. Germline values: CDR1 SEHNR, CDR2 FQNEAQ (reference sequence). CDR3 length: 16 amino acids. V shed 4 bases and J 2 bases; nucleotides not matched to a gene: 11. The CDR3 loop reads CASSSSSPSGPYEQYF. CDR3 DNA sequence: TGTGCCAGCAGCTCCTCCTCCCCTAGCGGCCCCTACGAGCAGTACTTC. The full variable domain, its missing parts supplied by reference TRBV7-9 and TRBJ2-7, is DTGVSQNPRHKITKRGQNVTFRCDPISEHNRLYWYRQTLGQGPEFLTYFQNEAQLEKSRLLSDRFSAERPKGSFSTLEIQRTEQGDSAMYLCASSSSSPSGPYEQYFGPGTRLTVT.

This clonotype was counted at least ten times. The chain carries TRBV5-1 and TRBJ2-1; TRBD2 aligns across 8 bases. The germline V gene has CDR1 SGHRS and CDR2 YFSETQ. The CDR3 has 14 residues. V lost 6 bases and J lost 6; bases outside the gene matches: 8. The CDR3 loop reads CASMEREKVNEQFF. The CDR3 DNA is TGCGCCAGCATGGAGCGGGAGAAAGTCAATGAGCAGTTCTTC.

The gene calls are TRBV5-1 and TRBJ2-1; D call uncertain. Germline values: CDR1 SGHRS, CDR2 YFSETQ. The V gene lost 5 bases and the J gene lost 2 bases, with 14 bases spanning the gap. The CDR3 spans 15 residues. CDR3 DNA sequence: TGCGCCAGCAGTTATGACCCAGAGCCCTACAATGAGCAGTTCTTC. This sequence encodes CASSYDPEPYNEQFF.

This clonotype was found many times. The CDR3 nucleotides read TGTGCCAGCAGCCCGTCGACAGGGTTCACCGGGGAGCTGTTTTTT. This gives the protein CASSPSTGFTGELFF. The chain links TRBV11-3 to TRBJ2-2; 7 nucleotides align to TRBD1. J was trimmed by 4 bases and V by 5 bases; bases with no gene match: 7. The CDR3 totals 15 residues. Germline V CDR1 and CDR2: SGHNT, YENEEA.

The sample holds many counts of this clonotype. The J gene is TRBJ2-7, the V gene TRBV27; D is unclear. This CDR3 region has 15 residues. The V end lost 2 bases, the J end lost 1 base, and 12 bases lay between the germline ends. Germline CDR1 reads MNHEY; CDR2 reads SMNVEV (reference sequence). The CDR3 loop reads CASSLMQESSYEQYF. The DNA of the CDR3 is TGTGCCAGCAGTTTAATGCAGGAATCTTCCTACGAGCAGTACTTC.

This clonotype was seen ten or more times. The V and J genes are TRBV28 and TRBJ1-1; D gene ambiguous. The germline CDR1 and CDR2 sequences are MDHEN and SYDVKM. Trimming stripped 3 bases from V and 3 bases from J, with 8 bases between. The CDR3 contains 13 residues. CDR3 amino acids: CASSFRSYTEAFF. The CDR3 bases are TGTGCCAGCAGTTTTCGGAGCTACACTGAAGCTTTCTTT.

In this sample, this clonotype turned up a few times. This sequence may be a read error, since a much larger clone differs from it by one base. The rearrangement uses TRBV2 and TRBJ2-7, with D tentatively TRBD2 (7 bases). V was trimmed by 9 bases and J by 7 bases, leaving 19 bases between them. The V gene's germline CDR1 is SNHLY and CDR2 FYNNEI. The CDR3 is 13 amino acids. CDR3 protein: CASDKRGAREQYF. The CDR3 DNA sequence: TGTGCCAGTGACAAACGGGGGGCGAGGGAGCAGTACTTC.

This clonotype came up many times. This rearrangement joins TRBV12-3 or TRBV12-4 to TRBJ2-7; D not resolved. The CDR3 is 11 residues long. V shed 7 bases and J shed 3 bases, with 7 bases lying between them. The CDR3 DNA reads TGTGCCAGCACCCTCCGCTACGAGCAGTACTTC. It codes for CASTLRYEQYF.

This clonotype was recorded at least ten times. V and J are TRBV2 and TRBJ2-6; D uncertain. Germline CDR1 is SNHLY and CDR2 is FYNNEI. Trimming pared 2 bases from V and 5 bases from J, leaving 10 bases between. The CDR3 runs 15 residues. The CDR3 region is CASSELTSWANVLTF. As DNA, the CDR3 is TGTGCCAGCAGTGAACTGACGTCTTGGGCCAACGTCCTGACTTTC.

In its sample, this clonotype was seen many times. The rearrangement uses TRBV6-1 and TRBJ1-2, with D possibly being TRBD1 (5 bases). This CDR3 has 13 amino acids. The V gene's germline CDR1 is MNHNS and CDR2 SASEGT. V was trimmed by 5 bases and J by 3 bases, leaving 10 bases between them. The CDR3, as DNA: TGTGCCAGCAGTCCCGACAGCCACTATGGCTACACCTTC. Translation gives CASSPDSHYGYTF.

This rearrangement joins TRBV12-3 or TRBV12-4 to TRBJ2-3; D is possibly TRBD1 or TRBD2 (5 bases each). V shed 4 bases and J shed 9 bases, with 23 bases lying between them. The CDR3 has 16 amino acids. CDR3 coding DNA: TGTGCCAGCAGTTGGGGACGGGGCAACGACCGGGTAACGCAGTATTTT. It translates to CASSWGRGNDRVTQYF.

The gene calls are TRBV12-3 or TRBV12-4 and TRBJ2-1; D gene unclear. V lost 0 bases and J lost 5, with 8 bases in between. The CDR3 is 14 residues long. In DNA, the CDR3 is TGTGCCAGCAGTTTAGCGAACCGCAACAATGAGCAGTTCTTC. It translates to CASSLANRNNEQFF.